This record concerns one T cell receptor (beta chain) sequence. Its target is unknown. This CDR3 is built from 11 residues. Tagging with unique molecular identifiers was applied to individual cDNA molecules. TCRdb ran MiXCR on the 5' RACE reads and lists one entry per CDR3 protein. The sample has 45,000 to 55,000 distinct CDR3 sequences, roughly 13% seen once. This record comes from a study of early T cells in non-severe SARS-CoV-2 infection. Overall study context: Bulk RNA isolated from unsorted whole blood underwent sequencing; chains were not paired. Broader study findings: Comparison of clonotypes with VDJdb favored anti-spike CD8 responses while missing private and CD4 specificities.

Sequencing was done on a sample of whole blood. This receptor was obtained from an adult who was a healthcare worker with PCR-confirmed SARS-CoV-2 infection or an uninfected control (not recorded which). The rearrangement links TRBV21-1 to TRBJ1-2. TRBV21-1 is an annotated pseudogene. The CDR3 coding sequence is TGTGCCAGCAGCAAAGAAGGTGGCTACACCTTC. Translating it yields CASSKEGGYTF.